This TCR beta chain derives from a study of T cells after yellow fever vaccination. Each CDR3 protein is one row after TCRdb ran MiXCR on the 5' RACE reads. The sample lists hundreds of thousands of distinct CDR3 sequences, 9% to 15% occurring once. Germline values: CDR1 MNHEY, CDR2 SVGEGT. The V end lost 10 bases, the J end lost 8 bases, and 20 bases lay between the germline ends. The CDR3 is made up of 14 amino acids. V and J are TRBV6-2 or TRBV6-3 and TRBJ1-4; the D gene is possibly TRBD1 (5 bases). The origin of this receptor is a man aged 30 to 45 who received the YFV17D yellow fever vaccine. The sample here was PBMCs, taken on the day of the yellow fever booster vaccination. The DNA of the CDR3 is TGTGCCACCGGGCCCCGGGGGTCGAGCGAAAAACTGTTTTTT. Translation gives CATGPRGSSEKLFF.